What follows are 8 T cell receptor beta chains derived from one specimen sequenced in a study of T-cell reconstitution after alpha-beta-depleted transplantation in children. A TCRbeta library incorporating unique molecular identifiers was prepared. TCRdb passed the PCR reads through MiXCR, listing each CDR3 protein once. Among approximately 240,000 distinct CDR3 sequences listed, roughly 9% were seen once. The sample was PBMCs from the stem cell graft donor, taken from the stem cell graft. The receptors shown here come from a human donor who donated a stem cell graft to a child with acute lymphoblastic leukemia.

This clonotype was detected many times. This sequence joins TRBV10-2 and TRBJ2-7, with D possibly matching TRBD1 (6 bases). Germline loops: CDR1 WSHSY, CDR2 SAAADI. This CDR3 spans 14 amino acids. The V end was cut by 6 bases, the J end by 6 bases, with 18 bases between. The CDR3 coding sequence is TGCGCCAGCAGAGACCTACAGGGATTCGGCGAGCAGTACTTC. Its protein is CASRDLQGFGEQYF.

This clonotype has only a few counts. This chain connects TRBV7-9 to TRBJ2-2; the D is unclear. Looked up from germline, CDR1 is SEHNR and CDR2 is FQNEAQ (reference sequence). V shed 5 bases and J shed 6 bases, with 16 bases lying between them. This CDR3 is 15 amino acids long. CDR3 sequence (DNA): TGTGCCAGCAGCAACCCCACCCGGGCGGCCGGGGAGCTGTTTTTT. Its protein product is CASSNPTRAAGELFF.

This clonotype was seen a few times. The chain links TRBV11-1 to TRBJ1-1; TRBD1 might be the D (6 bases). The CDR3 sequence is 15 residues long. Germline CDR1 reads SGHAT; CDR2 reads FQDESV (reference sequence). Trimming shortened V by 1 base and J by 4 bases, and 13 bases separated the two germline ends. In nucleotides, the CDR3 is TGTGCCAGCAGCTTAGGTGTGCGGGGGCTCACTGAAGCTTTCTTT. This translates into CASSLGVRGLTEAFF.

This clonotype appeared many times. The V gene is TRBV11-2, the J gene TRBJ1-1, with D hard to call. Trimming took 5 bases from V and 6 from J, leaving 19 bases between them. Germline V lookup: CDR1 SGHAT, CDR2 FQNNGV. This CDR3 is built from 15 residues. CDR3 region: CASSHLGTGGAEAFF. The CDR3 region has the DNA TGTGCCAGCAGCCACTTAGGTACCGGCGGGGCTGAAGCTTTCTTT.

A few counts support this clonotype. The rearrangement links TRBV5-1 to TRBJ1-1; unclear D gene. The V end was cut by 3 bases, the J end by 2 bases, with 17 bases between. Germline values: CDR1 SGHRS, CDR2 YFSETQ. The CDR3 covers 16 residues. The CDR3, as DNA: TGCGCCAGCAGCTCTCTCCCTGGAGCTCACAACACTGAAGCTTTCTTT. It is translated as CASSSLPGAHNTEAFF. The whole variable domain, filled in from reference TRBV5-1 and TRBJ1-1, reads KAGVTQTPRYLIKTRGQQVTLSCSPISGHRSVSWYQQTPGQGLQFLFEYFSETQRNKGNFPGRFSGRQFSNSRSEMNVSTLELGDSALYLCASSSLPGAHNTEAFFGQGTRLTVV.

The CDR3 nucleotides read TGCGCCAGCAGCCTAGGGACGGAAGGCACTGAAGCTTTCTTT. Translated: CASSLGTEGTEAFF. The chain combines TRBV5-1 with TRBJ1-1, with D possibly matching TRBD1 (5 bases). This CDR3 region has 14 residues. Trimming stripped 4 bases from V and 4 bases from J, with 14 bases between. CDR1 and CDR2 from the germline V gene are SGHRS and YFSETQ.

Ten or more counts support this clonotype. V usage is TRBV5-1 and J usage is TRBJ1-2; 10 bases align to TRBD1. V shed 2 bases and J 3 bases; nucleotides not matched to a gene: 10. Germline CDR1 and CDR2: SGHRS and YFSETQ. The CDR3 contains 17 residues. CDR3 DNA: TGCGCCAGCAGCTTTCCCCCGGGACAGGGGATAGACTATGGCTACACCTTC. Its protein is CASSFPPGQGIDYGYTF.

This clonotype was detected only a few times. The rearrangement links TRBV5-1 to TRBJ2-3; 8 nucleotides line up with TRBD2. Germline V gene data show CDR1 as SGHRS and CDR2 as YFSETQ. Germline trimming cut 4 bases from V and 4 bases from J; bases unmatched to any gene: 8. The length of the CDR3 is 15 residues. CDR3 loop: CASSPDGGAADTQYF. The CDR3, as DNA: TGCGCCAGCAGCCCGGACGGGGGGGCAGCAGATACGCAGTATTTT.